The 30 T cell receptor beta chains presented below share a single source sample, sequenced in a study of blood T cell repertoires in COVID-19. This table comes from immunoSEQ multiplex PCR, and its TCRdb copy is limited to in-frame clones, with some not included. The sample gives around 140,000 clones, around 88% of which show up once; more than 1.5% is in the top ten. Sequenced input: peripheral blood. The receptors come from a woman in her fifties or sixties with acute or convalescent COVID-19.

V and J are TRBV7-9 and TRBJ1-4; D may be TRBD1 (5 bases). The CDR3 runs 15 residues. The V gene's germline CDR1 is SEHNR and CDR2 FQNEAQ (reference sequence). The germline V and J ends were trimmed by 0 bases and 5 bases, with 10 bases remaining between them. CDR3 bases: TGTGCCAGCAGCTTAGCCGGGACTATAAATGAAAAACTGTTTTTT. Its translation is CASSLAGTINEKLFF.

The chain uses TRBV14 and TRBJ2-7, with 11 bases aligning to TRBD1. J gave up 2 bases and V 1 base, and 7 bases lay outside the gene matches. The germline CDR1 and CDR2 sequences are SGHDN and FVKESK. This CDR3 spans 17 amino acids. CDR3 nucleotides: TGTGCCAGCAGCCAAGTTAGCGGGACAGGGGGAACCTACGAGCAGTACTTC. Translating gives CASSQVSGTGGTYEQYF.

The chain recombines TRBV4-3 with TRBJ2-3; tentative D call: TRBD1 (6 bases). CDR1 and CDR2 from the germline V gene are LGHNA and YSLEER. The CDR3 loop spans 17 amino acids. The V end was cut by 0 bases, the J end by 4 bases, with 17 bases between. The CDR3 DNA reads as TGCGCCAGCAGCCAAGATTTTTCGGCAGGGGATTCAGATACGCAGTATTTT. Its protein product is CASSQDFSAGDSDTQYF.

This clone was detected only once. The chain links TRBV6-4 to TRBJ1-5, with D maybe TRBD1 (5 bases). The CDR3 is 17 residues long. Germline-derived CDR1 and CDR2 are MRHNA and SNTAGT. V was shortened by 4 bases and J by 4 bases, with 20 bases between the two germline ends. CDR3 residues: CASSVIKGQVINQPQHF. Written as DNA, the CDR3 is TGTGCCAGCAGTGTAATTAAGGGGCAGGTGATTAATCAGCCCCAGCATTTT.

V and J are TRBV7-8 and TRBJ1-3; possibly TRBD1 for D (5 bases). Trimming stripped 5 bases from V and 1 base from J, with 9 bases between. The CDR3 covers 14 residues. The germline V gene encodes CDR1 SGHVS and CDR2 FQNEAQ. The CDR3 region has the DNA TGTGCCAGCAGCCTAAGGGGTTCTGGAAACACCATATATTTT. Translated: CASSLRGSGNTIYF. Full variable domain (remainder filled in from reference TRBV7-8 and TRBJ1-3): GAGVSQSPRYKVAKRGQDVALRCDPISGHVSLFWYQQALGQGPEFLTYFQNEAQLDKSGLPSDRFFAERPEGSVSTLKIQRTQQEDSAVYLCASSLRGSGNTIYFGEGSWLTVV.

This clone was picked up one time. V and J are TRBV28 and TRBJ1-1, with 10 bases identical to TRBD1. The CDR3 spans 14 residues. The trim removed 5 bases at V and 4 bases at J, leaving 4 bases unmatched. Germline CDR1 is MDHEN and CDR2 is SYDVKM. The CDR3 region is CASSLRTGGTEAFF. The CDR3 bases are TGTGCCAGCAGTCTGCGGACAGGGGGCACTGAAGCTTTCTTT.

The chain is built from TRBV19 and TRBJ2-3; 7 nucleotides line up with TRBD2. CDR3 length: 15 residues. CDR1 and CDR2 from the germline V gene are LNHDA and SQIVND (reference sequence). V dropped 5 bases and J dropped 4; count of bases not matched to a gene: 9. The CDR3 loop is CASSWTRSAADTQYF. The DNA for the CDR3 is TGTGCCAGTAGTTGGACTAGATCCGCCGCAGATACGCAGTATTTT. Looking up the rest from reference TRBV19 and TRBJ2-3 gives the full variable domain: DGGITQSPKYLFRKEGQNVTLSCEQNLNHDAMYWYRQDPGQGLRLIYYSQIVNDFQKGDIAEGYSVSREKKESFPLTVTSAQKNPTAFYLCASSWTRSAADTQYFGPGTRLTVL.

The chain links TRBV21-1 to TRBJ2-1; the table gives TRBD1 as D, unverified against the DNA. TRBV21-1 is termed a pseudogene. The CDR3 contains 18 residues. The chain's CDR3 is CASSKKGMGTETYNEQFF. In DNA, the CDR3 is TGTGCCAGCAGCAAAAAGGGGATGGGGACAGAAACCTACAATGAGCAGTTCTTC.

This sequence joins TRBV28 and TRBJ1-1; 7 nucleotides agree with TRBD1. The CDR3 has 16 amino acids. CDR1 and CDR2 (germline): MDHEN, SYDVKM. J was trimmed by 6 bases and V by 6 bases; bases with no gene match: 16. The CDR3 spells CASSLAAATGIAEAFF. The CDR3 DNA is TGTGCCAGCAGCCTTGCCGCGGCGACAGGGATCGCTGAAGCTTTCTTT. Full variable domain (rest looked up from reference TRBV28 and TRBJ1-1): DVKVTQSSRYLVKRTGEKVFLECVQDMDHENMFWYRQDPGLGLRLIYFSYDVKMKEKGDIPEGYSVSREKKERFSLILESASTNQTSMYLCASSLAAATGIAEAFFGQGTRLTVV.

V gene TRBV4-1 combines with J gene TRBJ1-2; D is unresolved. Trimming stripped 1 base from V and 1 base from J, with 13 bases between. Germline CDR1 is MGHRA and CDR2 is YSYEKL. The CDR3 has 16 residues. The CDR3 bases are TGCGCCAGCAGCCAAGTCCCACGGGGTGGTAACTATGGCTACACCTTC. Protein sequence: CASSQVPRGGNYGYTF.

The chain combines TRBV3-1 (or the pseudogene TRBV3-2) with TRBJ1-6, with TRBD1 matching 11 bases. With 1 base clipped from V and 9 bases from J, the junction kept 8 bases outside the gene matches. The CDR3 runs 17 residues. Germline V CDR1 and CDR2: LGHDT, YNNKEL (reference sequence). In DNA, the CDR3 is TGTGCCAGCAGCCAAGCCCGGTCCGGGACAGGGGGTTCACCCCTCCACTTT. Translation gives CASSQARSGTGGSPLHF.

In this sample, this clone turned up once. The rearrangement joins TRBV20-1 to TRBJ1-4; a possible D gene is TRBD1 (5 bases). The CDR3 loop spans 13 amino acids. Germline V gene sequence: CDR1 DFQATT, CDR2 SNEGSKA (reference sequence). Trimming left V 6 bases short and J 6 bases short, with 14 bases between. This chain's CDR3 is CSASRGRDEKLFF. DNA for the CDR3: TGCAGTGCCAGTAGGGGTAGAGATGAAAAACTGTTTTTT.

The chain links TRBV5-1 to TRBJ1-4; the match to TRBD1 covers 12 bases. Per the germline V gene, CDR1 is SGHRS and CDR2 is YFSETQ. The V gene end was trimmed by 0 bases and the J gene end by 8 bases; junction bases not matched to a gene: 5. The CDR3 totals 16 residues. CDR3 loop: CASSLEGQGAGEKLFF. DNA for the CDR3: TGCGCCAGCAGCTTGGAGGGACAGGGGGCGGGAGAAAAACTGTTTTTT.

The chain is built from TRBV9 and TRBJ1-4, with 7 bases that match TRBD1. The CDR3 spans 15 residues. CDR1 and CDR2 (germline): SGDLS, YYNGEE. V shed 0 bases, J shed 4 bases, and the junction held 3 bases outside the gene matches. The CDR3: CASSVGTGINEKLFF. CDR3 DNA: TGTGCCAGCAGCGTAGGGACAGGTATTAATGAAAAACTGTTTTTT. The full variable domain, with the rest looked up from reference TRBV9 and TRBJ1-4, is DSGVTQTPKHLITATGQRVTLRCSPRSGDLSVYWYQQSLDQGLQFLIQYYNGEERAKGNILERFSAQQFPDLHSELNLSSLELGDSALYFCASSVGTGINEKLFFGSGTQLSVL.

The chain has TRBV28 and TRBJ1-1; D is uncertain. V lost 4 bases, J lost 2 bases, and 5 bases lay in between. Germline V gene data show CDR1 as MDHEN and CDR2 as SYDVKM. The length of the CDR3 is 12 residues. Here the CDR3 reads CASSSTNTEAFF. The CDR3 coding sequence is TGTGCCAGCAGTTCTACTAACACTGAAGCTTTCTTT.

This chain joins TRBV11-3 and TRBJ2-3; the D is unclear. The V and J ends lost 4 bases and 2 bases respectively, with 4 bases between them. Germline V CDR1 and CDR2: SGHNT, YENEEA. This CDR3 comprises 12 residues. DNA for the CDR3: TGTGCCAGCAGCTATAACACAGATACGCAGTATTTT. Translation: CASSYNTDTQYF.

This chain joins TRBV3-1 (or the pseudogene TRBV3-2) and TRBJ2-7; a possible D gene is TRBD1 (5 bases). Trimming shortened V by 0 bases and J by 1 base, and 7 bases separated the two germline ends. The CDR3 is made up of 14 amino acids. Germline V CDR1 and CDR2: LGHDT, YNNKEL (reference sequence). The DNA for the CDR3 is TGTGCCAGCAGCCAAGAAGGGGAATCCTACGAGCAGTACTTC. The encoded protein is CASSQEGESYEQYF.

This clone came up once. V and J are TRBV7-2 and TRBJ2-7; D is uncertain. Germline V gene sequence: CDR1 SGHTA, CDR2 FQGNSA. Trimming took off 4 bases at V and 2 bases at J, with 3 bases between the two ends. The CDR3 is 11 residues long. DNA for the CDR3: TGTGCCAGCAGCTCCACCTACGAGCAGTACTTC. Amino acid sequence: CASSSTYEQYF.

Comments on this clone: Different DNA sequences within this sample yield the same CDR3. The genes are TRBV3-1 (or the pseudogene TRBV3-2) and TRBJ2-1; possible D gene TRBD2, 6 bases. Trimming cost V 1 base and J 5 bases, with 9 bases left between them. Germline V gene data show CDR1 as LGHDT and CDR2 as YNNKEL (reference sequence). CDR3 length: 14 amino acids. The CDR3 spells CASSQVRGNNEQFF. CDR3 nucleotide sequence: TGTGCCAGCAGCCAAGTTCGGGGGAACAATGAGCAGTTCTTC.

The chain couples TRBV4-1 to TRBJ2-1; tentative D call: TRBD2 (7 bases). CDR3 length equals 13 residues. Trimming shortened V by 4 bases and J by 12 bases, and 16 bases separated the two germline ends. Per the germline V gene, CDR1 is MGHRA and CDR2 is YSYEKL. The CDR3 sequence is CASSRRNREGQFF. The CDR3, as DNA: TGCGCCAGCAGCCGCAGAAACAGGGAGGGGCAGTTCTTC.

This chain uses TRBV18 with TRBJ1-2, with TRBD1 as a possible D gene (5 bases). The ends were cut back, 2 bases at V and 2 bases at J, with 12 bases in the middle. Germline V gene sequence: CDR1 KGHSH, CDR2 LQKENI. The CDR3 consists of 15 residues. In DNA form, the CDR3 reads TGTGCCAGCTCACCAAGACAGTCGGAAAACTATGGCTACACCTTC. This gives the protein CASSPRQSENYGYTF.

In nucleotides, the CDR3 is TGTGCCAGCAGCCTTCCCGGGACAGGGCATGGCTACACCTTC. It encodes CASSLPGTGHGYTF. The chain is built from TRBV11-2 and TRBJ1-2, with 9 bases that match TRBD1. The germline gives CDR1 SGHAT, CDR2 FQNNGV. The junction had 7 bases not matched to a gene; V was cut back by 5 bases and J by 6 bases. This CDR3 is built from 14 residues.

The chain employs TRBV11-2 and TRBJ2-1, with D perhaps TRBD2 (6 bases). Trimming took 1 base from V and 6 from J, leaving 7 bases between them. The CDR3 covers 13 residues. Germline V gives CDR1 SGHAT, CDR2 FQNNGV. CDR3 bases: TGTGCCAGCAGCTTAGGGAGGGCCAATGAGCAGTTCTTC. It codes for CASSLGRANEQFF.

The chain joins TRBV6-5 to TRBJ2-5, with 7 bases fitting TRBD1. Germline values: CDR1 MNHEY, CDR2 SVGAGI. The CDR3 sequence is 15 residues long. V shed 4 bases and J 3 bases; nucleotides not matched to a gene: 8. This chain's CDR3 is CASSSRQGREETQYF. CDR3 in DNA: TGTGCCAGCAGTTCCCGACAGGGAAGGGAAGAGACCCAGTACTTC.

This clone showed up just a few times. The chain joins TRBV7-9 to TRBJ2-7, with 7 bases lining up with TRBD1. The CDR3 consists of 15 residues. The junction had 12 bases not matched to a gene; V was cut back by 5 bases and J by 5 bases. The germline V gene encodes CDR1 SEHNR and CDR2 FQNEAQ (reference sequence). The CDR3 sequence is CASSPRSRGSDEQYF. The CDR3 bases are TGTGCCAGCAGCCCTCGAAGCAGGGGGAGCGACGAGCAGTACTTC.

In this sample, this clone turned up a few times. The chain uses TRBV3-1 (or the pseudogene TRBV3-2) and TRBJ1-1; possibly TRBD1 for D (6 bases). V was trimmed by 1 base and J by 4 bases, leaving 10 bases between them. This CDR3 has 14 residues. In germline, CDR1 is LGHDT, CDR2 YNNKEL (reference sequence). The CDR3 region is CASSQGQGLTEAFF. The CDR3 DNA sequence: TGTGCCAGCAGCCAAGGCCAGGGGCTCACTGAAGCTTTCTTT.

Concerning this clone itself: The junction does not match germline at one end; this may be a read error. V usage is TRBV27 and J usage is TRBJ1-4; TRBD1 is a possible D gene (5 bases). CDR3 length equals 11 residues. Germline assignment: CDR1 MNHEY and CDR2 SMNVEV (reference sequence). CDR3 loop: CPWGRVIKLFF. As DNA, the CDR3 is TGCCCGTGGGGCAGGGTGATAAAACTGTTTTTT.

There are a few counts of this clone. This chain uses TRBV27 with TRBJ1-2; TRBD1 matches at 9 bases. The V and J ends lost 3 bases and 8 bases, in that order; junction bases with no gene match: 10. The CDR3 length is 15 residues. Germline V lookup: CDR1 MNHEY, CDR2 SMNVEV (reference sequence). CDR3 region: CASSFRQGVVSGYTF. The CDR3 DNA is TGTGCCAGCAGTTTTAGACAGGGGGTAGTGTCCGGCTACACCTTC.

This clone was picked up one time. The rearrangement joins TRBV30 to TRBJ1-3; D gene ambiguous. The germline gives CDR1 GTSNPN, CDR2 SVGIG (reference sequence). The length of the CDR3 is 15 residues. Trimming pared 2 bases from V and 4 bases from J, leaving 15 bases between. The chain's CDR3 is CAWSKIGEAGNTIYF. The CDR3 DNA sequence: TGTGCCTGGAGTAAAATCGGGGAAGCAGGAAACACCATATATTTT.

The gene calls are TRBV29-1 and TRBJ1-2; perhaps TRBD1 as D (5 bases). V lost 1 base, J lost 1 base, and 10 bases lay in between. Germline CDR1 and CDR2: SQVTM and ANQGSEA. The CDR3 consists of 14 residues. The CDR3 loop is CSVEGVGLNYGYTF. The CDR3 DNA sequence: TGCAGCGTTGAAGGGGTGGGACTTAACTATGGCTACACCTTC. Full variable domain (rest looked up from reference TRBV29-1 and TRBJ1-2): SAVISQKPSRDICQRGTSLTIQCQVDSQVTMMFWYRQQPGQSLTLIATANQGSEATYESGFVIDKFPISRPNLTFSTLTVSNMSPEDSSIYLCSVEGVGLNYGYTFGSGTRLTVV.